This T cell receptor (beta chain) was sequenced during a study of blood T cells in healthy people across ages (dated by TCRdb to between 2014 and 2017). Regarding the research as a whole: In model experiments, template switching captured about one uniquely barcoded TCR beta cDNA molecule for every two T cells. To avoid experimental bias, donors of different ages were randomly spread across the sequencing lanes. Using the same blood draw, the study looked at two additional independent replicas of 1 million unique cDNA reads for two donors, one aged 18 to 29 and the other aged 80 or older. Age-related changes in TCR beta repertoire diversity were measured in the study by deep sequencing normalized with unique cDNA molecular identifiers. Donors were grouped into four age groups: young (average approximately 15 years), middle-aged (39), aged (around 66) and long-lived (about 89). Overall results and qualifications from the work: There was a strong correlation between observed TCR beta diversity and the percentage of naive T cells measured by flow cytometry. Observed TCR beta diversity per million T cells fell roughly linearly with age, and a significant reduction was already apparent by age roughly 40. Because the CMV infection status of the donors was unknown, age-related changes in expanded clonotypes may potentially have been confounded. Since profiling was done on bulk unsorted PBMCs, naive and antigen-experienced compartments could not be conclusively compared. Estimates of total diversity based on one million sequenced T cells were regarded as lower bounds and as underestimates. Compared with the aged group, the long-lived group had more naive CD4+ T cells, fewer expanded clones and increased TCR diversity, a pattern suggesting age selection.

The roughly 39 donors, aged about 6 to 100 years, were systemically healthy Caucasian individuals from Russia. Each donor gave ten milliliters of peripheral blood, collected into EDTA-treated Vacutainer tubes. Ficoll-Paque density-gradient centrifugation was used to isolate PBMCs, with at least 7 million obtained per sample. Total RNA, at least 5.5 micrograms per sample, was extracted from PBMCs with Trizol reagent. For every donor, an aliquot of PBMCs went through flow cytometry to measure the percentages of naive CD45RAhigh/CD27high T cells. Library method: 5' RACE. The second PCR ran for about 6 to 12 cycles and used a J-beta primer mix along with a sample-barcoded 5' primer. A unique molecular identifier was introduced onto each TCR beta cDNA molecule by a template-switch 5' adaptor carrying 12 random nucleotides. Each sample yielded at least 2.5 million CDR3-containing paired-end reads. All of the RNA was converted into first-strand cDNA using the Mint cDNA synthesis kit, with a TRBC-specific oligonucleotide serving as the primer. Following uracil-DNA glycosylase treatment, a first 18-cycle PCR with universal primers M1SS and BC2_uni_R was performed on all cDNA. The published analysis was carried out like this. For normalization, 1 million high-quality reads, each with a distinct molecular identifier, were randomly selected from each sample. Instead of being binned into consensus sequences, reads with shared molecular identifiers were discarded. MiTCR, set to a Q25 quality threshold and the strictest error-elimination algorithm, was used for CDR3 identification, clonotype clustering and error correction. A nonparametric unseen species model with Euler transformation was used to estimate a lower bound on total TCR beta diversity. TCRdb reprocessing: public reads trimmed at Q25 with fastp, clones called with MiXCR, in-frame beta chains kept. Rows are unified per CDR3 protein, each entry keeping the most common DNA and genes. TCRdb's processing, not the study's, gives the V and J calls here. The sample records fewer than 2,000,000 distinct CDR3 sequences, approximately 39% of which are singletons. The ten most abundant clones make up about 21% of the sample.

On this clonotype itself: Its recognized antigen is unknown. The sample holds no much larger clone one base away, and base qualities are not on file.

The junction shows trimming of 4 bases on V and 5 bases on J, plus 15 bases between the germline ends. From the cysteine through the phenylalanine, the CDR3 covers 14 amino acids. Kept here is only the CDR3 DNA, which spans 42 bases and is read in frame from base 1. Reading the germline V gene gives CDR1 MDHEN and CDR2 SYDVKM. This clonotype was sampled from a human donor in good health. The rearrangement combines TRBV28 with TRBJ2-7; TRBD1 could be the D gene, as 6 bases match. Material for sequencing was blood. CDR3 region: CASSYNRDGNEQYF. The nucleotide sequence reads TGTGCCAGCAGTTACAACAGGGACGGTAACGAGCAGTACTTC.